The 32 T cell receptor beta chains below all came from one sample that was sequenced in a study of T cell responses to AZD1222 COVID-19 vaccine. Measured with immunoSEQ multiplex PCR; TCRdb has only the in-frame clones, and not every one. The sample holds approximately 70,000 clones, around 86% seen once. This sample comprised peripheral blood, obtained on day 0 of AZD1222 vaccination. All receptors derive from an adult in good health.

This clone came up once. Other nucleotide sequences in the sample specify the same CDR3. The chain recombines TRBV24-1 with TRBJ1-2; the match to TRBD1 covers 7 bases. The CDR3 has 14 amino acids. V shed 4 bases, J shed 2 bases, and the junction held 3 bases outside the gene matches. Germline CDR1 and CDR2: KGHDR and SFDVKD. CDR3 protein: CATSDPTGNYGYTF. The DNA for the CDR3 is TGTGCCACCAGTGACCCGACAGGGAACTATGGCTACACCTTC.

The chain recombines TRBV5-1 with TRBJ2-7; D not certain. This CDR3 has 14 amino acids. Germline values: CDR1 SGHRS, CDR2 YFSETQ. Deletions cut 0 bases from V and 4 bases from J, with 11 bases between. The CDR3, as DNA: TGCGCCAGCAGCTTGGACTACAGCCAATACGAGCAGTACTTC. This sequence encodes CASSLDYSQYEQYF.

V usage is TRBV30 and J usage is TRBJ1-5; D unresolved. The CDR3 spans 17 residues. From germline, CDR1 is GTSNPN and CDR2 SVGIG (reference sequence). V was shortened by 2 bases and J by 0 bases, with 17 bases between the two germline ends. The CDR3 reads CAWSPPRAGYSNQPQHF. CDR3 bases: TGTGCCTGGAGTCCTCCCCGTGCGGGATATAGCAATCAGCCCCAGCATTTT. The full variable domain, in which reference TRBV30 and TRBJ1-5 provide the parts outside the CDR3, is SQTIHQWPATLVQPVGSPLSLECTVEGTSNPNLYWYRQAAGRGLQLLFYSVGIGQISSEVPQNLSASRPQDRQFILSSKKLLLSDSGFYLCAWSPPRAGYSNQPQHFGDGTRLSIL.

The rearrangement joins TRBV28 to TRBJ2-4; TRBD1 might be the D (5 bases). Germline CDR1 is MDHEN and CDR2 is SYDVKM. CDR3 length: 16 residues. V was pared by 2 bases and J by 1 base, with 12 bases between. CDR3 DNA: TGTGCCAGCAGTTTAAAACAGGTGTCGGCCAAAAACATTCAGTACTTC. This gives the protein CASSLKQVSAKNIQYF.

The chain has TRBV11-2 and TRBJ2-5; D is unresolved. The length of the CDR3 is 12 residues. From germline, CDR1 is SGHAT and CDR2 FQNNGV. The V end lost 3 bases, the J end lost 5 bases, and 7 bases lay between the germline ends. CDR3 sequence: CASSLIQETQYF. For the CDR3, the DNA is TGTGCCAGCAGCTTGATTCAGGAGACCCAGTACTTC.

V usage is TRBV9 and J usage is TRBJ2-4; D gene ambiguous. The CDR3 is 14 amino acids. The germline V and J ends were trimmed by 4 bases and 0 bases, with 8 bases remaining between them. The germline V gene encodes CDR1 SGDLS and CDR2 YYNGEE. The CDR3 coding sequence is TGTGCCAGCAGCAAGAACATAGCCAAAAACATTCAGTACTTC. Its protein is CASSKNIAKNIQYF.

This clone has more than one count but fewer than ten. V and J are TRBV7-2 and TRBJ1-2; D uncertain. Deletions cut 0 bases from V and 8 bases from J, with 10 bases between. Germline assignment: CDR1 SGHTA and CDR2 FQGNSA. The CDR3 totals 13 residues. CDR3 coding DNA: TGTGCCAGCAGCTTAGCGGGTAGTGGCGGCTACACCTTC. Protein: CASSLAGSGGYTF.

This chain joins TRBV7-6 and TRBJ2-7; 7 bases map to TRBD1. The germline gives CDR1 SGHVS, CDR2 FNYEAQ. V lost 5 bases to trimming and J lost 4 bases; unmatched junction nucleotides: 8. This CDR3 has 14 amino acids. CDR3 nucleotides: TGTGCCAGCAGCGTCAACAGGGGTGTATACGAGCAGTACTTC. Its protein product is CASSVNRGVYEQYF.

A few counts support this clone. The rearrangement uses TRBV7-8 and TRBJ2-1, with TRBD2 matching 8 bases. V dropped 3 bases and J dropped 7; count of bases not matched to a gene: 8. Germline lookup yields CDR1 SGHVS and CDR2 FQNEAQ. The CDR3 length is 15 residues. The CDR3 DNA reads TGTGCCAGCAGCTTCCCGGGGGGGGATTGGAATGAGCAGTTCTTC. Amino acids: CASSFPGGDWNEQFF.

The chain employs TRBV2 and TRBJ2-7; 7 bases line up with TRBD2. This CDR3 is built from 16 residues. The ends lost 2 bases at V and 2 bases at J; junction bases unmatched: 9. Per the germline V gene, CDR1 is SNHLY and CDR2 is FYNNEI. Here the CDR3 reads CASSESGGFGAYEQYF. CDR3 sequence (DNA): TGTGCCAGCAGTGAATCGGGGGGATTTGGGGCCTACGAGCAGTACTTC. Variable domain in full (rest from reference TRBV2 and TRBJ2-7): EPEVTQTPSHQVTQMGQEVILRCVPISNHLYFYWYRQILGQKVEFLVSFYNNEISEKSEIFDDQFSVERPDGSNFTLKIRSTKLEDSAMYFCASSESGGFGAYEQYFGPGTRLTVT.

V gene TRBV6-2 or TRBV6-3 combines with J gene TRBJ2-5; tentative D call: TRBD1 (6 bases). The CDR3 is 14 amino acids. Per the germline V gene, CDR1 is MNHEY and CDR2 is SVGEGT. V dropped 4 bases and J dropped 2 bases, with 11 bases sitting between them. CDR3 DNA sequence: TGTGCCAGCAGTTCCGGACAGTTGCAAGAGACCCAGTACTTC. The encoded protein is CASSSGQLQETQYF.

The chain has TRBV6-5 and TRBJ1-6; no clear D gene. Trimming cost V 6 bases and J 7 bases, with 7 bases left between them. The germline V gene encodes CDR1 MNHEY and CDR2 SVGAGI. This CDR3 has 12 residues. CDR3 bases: TGTGCCAGCAGCTCGGACAATTCACCCCTCCACTTT. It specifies CASSSDNSPLHF.

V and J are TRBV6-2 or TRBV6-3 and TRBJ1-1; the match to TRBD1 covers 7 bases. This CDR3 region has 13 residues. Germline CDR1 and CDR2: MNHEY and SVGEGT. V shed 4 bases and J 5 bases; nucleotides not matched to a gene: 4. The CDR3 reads CASSSQGNTEAFF. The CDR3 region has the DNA TGTGCCAGCAGTTCACAGGGGAATACTGAAGCTTTCTTT.

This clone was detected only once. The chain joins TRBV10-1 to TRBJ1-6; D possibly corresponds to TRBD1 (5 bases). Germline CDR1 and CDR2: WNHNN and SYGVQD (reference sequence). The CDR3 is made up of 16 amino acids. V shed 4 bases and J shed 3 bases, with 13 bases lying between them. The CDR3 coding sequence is TGCGCCAGCAGTGGAAAAGGGGTTAACTATAATTCACCCCTCCACTTT. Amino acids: CASSGKGVNYNSPLHF.

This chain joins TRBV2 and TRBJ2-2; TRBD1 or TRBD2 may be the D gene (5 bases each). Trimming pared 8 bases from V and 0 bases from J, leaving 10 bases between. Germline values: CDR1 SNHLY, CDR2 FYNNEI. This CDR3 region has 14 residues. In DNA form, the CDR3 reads TGTGCCAGCGTCTGGGGGTCGAACACCGGGGAGCTGTTTTTT. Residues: CASVWGSNTGELFF.

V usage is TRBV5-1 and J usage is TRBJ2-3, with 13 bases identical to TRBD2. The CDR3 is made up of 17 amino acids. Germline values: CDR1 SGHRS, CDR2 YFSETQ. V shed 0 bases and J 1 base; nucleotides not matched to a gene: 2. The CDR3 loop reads CASSLGGTSGGTDTQYF. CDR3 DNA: TGCGCCAGCAGCTTGGGCGGGACTAGCGGGGGCACAGATACGCAGTATTTT.

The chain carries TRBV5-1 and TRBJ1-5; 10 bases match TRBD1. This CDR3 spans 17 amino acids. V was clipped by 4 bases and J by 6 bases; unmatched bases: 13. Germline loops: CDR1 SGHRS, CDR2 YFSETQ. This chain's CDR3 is CASSPGTGVEAGQPQHF. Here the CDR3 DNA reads TGCGCCAGCAGCCCCGGGACAGGGGTGGAGGCCGGTCAGCCCCAGCATTTT.

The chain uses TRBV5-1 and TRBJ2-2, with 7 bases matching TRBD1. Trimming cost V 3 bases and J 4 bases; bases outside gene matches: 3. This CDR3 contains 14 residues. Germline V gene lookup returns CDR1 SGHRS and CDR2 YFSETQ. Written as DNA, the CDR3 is TGCGCCAGCAGCTACAGGGGTGCCACCGGGGAGCTGTTTTTT. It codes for CASSYRGATGELFF.

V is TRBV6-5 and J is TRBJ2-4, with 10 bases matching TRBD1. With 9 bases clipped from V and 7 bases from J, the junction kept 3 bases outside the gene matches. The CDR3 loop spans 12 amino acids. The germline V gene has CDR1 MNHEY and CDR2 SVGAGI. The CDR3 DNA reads TGTGCCAGTGAGACAGGGGGCAACATTCAGTACTTC. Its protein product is CASETGGNIQYF.

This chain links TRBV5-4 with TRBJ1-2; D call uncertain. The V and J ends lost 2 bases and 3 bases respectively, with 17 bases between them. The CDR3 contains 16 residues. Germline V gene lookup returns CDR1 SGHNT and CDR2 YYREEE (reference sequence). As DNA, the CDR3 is TGTGCCAGCAGCTTCGGCCAAGGGTTCCTAGACTATGGCTACACCTTC. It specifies CASSFGQGFLDYGYTF. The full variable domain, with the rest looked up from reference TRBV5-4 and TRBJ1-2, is ETGVTQSPTHLIKTRGQQVTLRCSSQSGHNTVSWYQQALGQGPQFIFQYYREEENGRGNFPPRFSGLQFPNYSSELNVNALELDDSALYLCASSFGQGFLDYGYTFGSGTRLTVV.

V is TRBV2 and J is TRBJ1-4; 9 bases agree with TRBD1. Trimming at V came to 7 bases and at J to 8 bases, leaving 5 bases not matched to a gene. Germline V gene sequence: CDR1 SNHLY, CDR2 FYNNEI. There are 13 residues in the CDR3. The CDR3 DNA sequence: TGTGCCAGCAAACAGGGGGCAGGGGAAAAACTGTTTTTT. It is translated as CASKQGAGEKLFF. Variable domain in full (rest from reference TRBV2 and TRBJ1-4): EPEVTQTPSHQVTQMGQEVILRCVPISNHLYFYWYRQILGQKVEFLVSFYNNEISEKSEIFDDQFSVERPDGSNFTLKIRSTKLEDSAMYFCASKQGAGEKLFFGSGTQLSVL.

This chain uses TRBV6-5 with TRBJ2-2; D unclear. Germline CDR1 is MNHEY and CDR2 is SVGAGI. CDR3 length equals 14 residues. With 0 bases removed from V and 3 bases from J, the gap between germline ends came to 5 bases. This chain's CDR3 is CASSYSTDTGELFF. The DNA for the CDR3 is TGTGCCAGCAGTTACTCGACCGACACCGGGGAGCTGTTTTTT.

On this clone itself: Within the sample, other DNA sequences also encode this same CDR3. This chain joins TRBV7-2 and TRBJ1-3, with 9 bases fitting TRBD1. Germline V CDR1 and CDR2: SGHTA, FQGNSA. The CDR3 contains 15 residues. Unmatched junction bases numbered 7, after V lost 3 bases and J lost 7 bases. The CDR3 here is CASSFGTGKGNTIYF. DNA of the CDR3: TGTGCCAGCAGCTTCGGGACAGGGAAGGGGAACACCATATATTTT.

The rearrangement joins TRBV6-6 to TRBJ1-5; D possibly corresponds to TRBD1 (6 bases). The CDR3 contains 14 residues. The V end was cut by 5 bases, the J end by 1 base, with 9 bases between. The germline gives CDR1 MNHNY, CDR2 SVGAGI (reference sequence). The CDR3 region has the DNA TGTGCCAGCAGTAAAGGACAGAGCAATCAGCCCCAGCATTTT. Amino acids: CASSKGQSNQPQHF.

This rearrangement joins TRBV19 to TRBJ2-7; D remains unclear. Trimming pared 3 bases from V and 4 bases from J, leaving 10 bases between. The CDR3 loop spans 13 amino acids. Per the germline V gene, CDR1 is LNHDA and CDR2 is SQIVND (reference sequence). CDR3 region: CASSIGRRYEQYF. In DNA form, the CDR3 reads TGTGCCAGTAGTATCGGAAGGAGATACGAGCAGTACTTC.

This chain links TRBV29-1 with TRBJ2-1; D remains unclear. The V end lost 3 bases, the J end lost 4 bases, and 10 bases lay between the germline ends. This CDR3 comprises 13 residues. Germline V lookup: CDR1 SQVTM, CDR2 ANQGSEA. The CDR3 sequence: CSVDGLSYNEQFF. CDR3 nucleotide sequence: TGCAGCGTTGACGGTCTTTCGTACAATGAGCAGTTCTTC.

The CDR3 reads CASSDSGPPLADTQYF. CDR3 sequence (DNA): TGTGCCAGCAGCGATAGCGGGCCCCCCCTGGCAGATACGCAGTATTTT. The rearrangement links TRBV7-2 to TRBJ2-3; 7 bases are shared with TRBD2. Germline values: CDR1 SGHTA, CDR2 FQGNSA. This CDR3 comprises 16 residues. Trimming at V came to 5 bases and at J to 4 bases, leaving 12 bases not matched to a gene.

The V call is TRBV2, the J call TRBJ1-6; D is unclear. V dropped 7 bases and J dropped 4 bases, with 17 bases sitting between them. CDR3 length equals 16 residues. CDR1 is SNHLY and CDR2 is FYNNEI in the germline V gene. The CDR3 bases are TGTGCCAGCATGGGCGGAAACACGGGGTATAATTCACCCCTCCACTTT. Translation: CASMGGNTGYNSPLHF.

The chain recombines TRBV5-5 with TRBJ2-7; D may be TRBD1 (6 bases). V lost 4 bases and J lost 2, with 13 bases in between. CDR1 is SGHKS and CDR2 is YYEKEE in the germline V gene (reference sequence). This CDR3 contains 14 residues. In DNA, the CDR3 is TGTGCCAGCAGCCAGGGGCTGGAAACCTACGAGCAGTACTTC. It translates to CASSQGLETYEQYF.

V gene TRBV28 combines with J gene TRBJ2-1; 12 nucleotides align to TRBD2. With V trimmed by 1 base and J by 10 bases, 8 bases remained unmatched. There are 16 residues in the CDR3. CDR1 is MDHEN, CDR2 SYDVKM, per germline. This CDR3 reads CASSLSRLAGVGEQFF. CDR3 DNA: TGTGCCAGCAGTTTATCCAGACTAGCGGGGGTAGGGGAGCAGTTCTTC.

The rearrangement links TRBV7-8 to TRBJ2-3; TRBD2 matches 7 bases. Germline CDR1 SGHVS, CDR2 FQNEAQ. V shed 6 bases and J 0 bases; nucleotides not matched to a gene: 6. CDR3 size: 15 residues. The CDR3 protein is CASRRTSASTDTQYF. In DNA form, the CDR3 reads TGTGCCAGCAGAAGAACTAGCGCTAGCACAGATACGCAGTATTTT.

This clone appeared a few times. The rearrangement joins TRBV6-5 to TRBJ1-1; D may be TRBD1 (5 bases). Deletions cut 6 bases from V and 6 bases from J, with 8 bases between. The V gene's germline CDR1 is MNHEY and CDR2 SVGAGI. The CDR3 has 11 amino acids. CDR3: CASRKGSEAFF. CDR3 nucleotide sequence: TGTGCCAGCAGAAAGGGGTCTGAAGCTTTCTTT.